This TCR beta chain emerged from a study of cytomegalovirus exposure and HLA in healthy donors. This CDR3 contains 14 residues. V shed 0 bases and J shed 4 bases, with 9 bases lying between them. Germline values: CDR1 SGHTA, CDR2 FQGTGA. This PCR relied on a set of 60 Vbeta primers and 13 Jbeta primers. Here immunoSEQ multiplex PCR was the method, and the copy in TCRdb shows in-frame clones only, minus some. Counted here are 110,000 to 150,000 clones, more than 80% occurring once; the ten biggest clones make up roughly 4%. The clonotype originates from a woman aged 40 to 55 in good health and CMV-seropositive. The rearrangement links TRBV7-3 to TRBJ2-5; TRBD2 is a possible D gene (5 bases). Material for sequencing was PBMCs. The CDR3 nucleotides read TGTGCCAGCAGCTTAACCGGGAAAGCAGAGACCCAGTACTTC. This translates into CASSLTGKAETQYF. Full variable domain (outside the CDR3, taken from reference TRBV7-3 and TRBJ2-5): GAGVSQTPSNKVTEKGKYVELRCDPISGHTALYWYRQSLGQGPEFLIYFQGTGAADDSGLPNDRFFAVRPEGSVSTLKIQRTERGDSAVYLCASSLTGKAETQYFGPGTRLLVL.